This T cell receptor (beta chain) derives from a study of cytomegalovirus exposure and HLA in healthy donors. 60 Vbeta and 13 Jbeta primers were used in PCR. Some clones are missing from TCRdb's copy, which holds only in-frame ones; the method was immunoSEQ multiplex PCR. The table shows just over 200,000 clones, with about 70% occurring only once. This CDR3 is 14 amino acids long. CDR1 is SGHVS and CDR2 is FNYEAQ in the germline V gene. Trimming left V 5 bases short and J 3 bases short, with 10 bases between. This clonotype originated in a man between 40 and 49 years old in good health and CMV-seropositive. Input material: PBMCs. The J gene is TRBJ1-4, the V gene TRBV7-6; maybe TRBD1 (6 bases). The CDR3 DNA follows: TGTGCCAGCAGCGACCAGGGGTCTAATGAAAAACTGTTTTTT. It encodes CASSDQGSNEKLFF.